A single sample is the source of the 27 T cell receptor beta chains below, sequenced in a study of blood T cells in healthy people across ages. A J-beta primer mix and a sample-barcoded 5' primer were used in a second PCR of about 7 to 11 cycles. TCRdb re-analysed the 5' RACE reads in MiXCR, keeping a single row per CDR3 protein. The data contain approximately 850,000 distinct CDR3 sequences, around two fifths of them singletons. The specimen sequenced was blood. Source of these receptors: a man aged 55-75 years in good health.

The chain carries TRBV29-1 and TRBJ2-1, with 9 nucleotides matching TRBD1. This CDR3 comprises 13 residues. Germline-derived CDR1 and CDR2 are SQVTM and ANQGSEA. Trimming at V came to 4 bases and at J to 6 bases, leaving 4 bases not matched to a gene. CDR3 nucleotides: TGCAGCGTTGGTTGGGACAGGGTCAATGAGCAGTTCTTC. Encoded protein: CSVGWDRVNEQFF.

This clonotype was seen only a few times. The CDR3 region has the DNA TGCAGTGCTAGAGATAGTCGGGGGCTGGAAGATACGCAGTATTTT. Amino acid sequence: CSARDSRGLEDTQYF. The gene calls are TRBV20-1 and TRBJ2-3; D possibly uses TRBD1 or TRBD2 (6 bases each). V was pared by 0 bases and J by 5 bases, with 15 bases between. Germline loops: CDR1 DFQATT, CDR2 SNEGSKA (reference sequence). The length of the CDR3 is 15 residues.

In this sample, this clonotype turned up a few times. The chain has TRBV27 and TRBJ2-4; either TRBD1 or TRBD2 may supply D (5 bases each). The germline gives CDR1 MNHEY, CDR2 SMNVEV (reference sequence). The CDR3 has 15 residues. V dropped 5 bases and J dropped 9 bases, with 20 bases sitting between them. CDR3 DNA: TGTGCCAGCAGTCCCGGGAACGCTGGGGCTGCCATTCAGTACTTC. It codes for CASSPGNAGAAIQYF.

This clonotype was seen more than once but under ten times. This chain connects TRBV25-1 to TRBJ2-7; perhaps TRBD1 as D (6 bases). Per germline, CDR1 MGHDK and CDR2 SYGVNS. Trimming shortened V by 3 bases and J by 1 base, and 10 bases separated the two germline ends. There are 14 residues in the CDR3. The CDR3 nucleotides are TGTGCCAGCAGTGATGGCAGGGGTTCCTACGAGCAGTACTTC. Amino acid sequence: CASSDGRGSYEQYF.

The chain links TRBV19 to TRBJ1-1; D perhaps matches TRBD1 (5 bases). The CDR3 has 15 amino acids. Germline V lookup: CDR1 LNHDA, CDR2 SQIVND (reference sequence). V was cut by 4 bases and J by 4 bases, with 16 bases left in between. Written as DNA, the CDR3 is TGTGCCAGTAGTAAACGGGCAGGGCTGGGCACTGAAGCTTTCTTT. It yields the protein CASSKRAGLGTEAFF.

The V gene is TRBV15, the J gene TRBJ1-4; perhaps TRBD1 as D (6 bases). This CDR3 has 16 amino acids. Germline assignment: CDR1 LNHNV and CDR2 YYDKDF (reference sequence). V was shortened by 2 bases and J by 6 bases, with 16 bases between the two germline ends. CDR3 in DNA: TGTGCCACCAGCAGAAAAGCAGGGGTAAAGTATGAAAAACTGTTTTTT. It codes for CATSRKAGVKYEKLFF.

Only a few counts were recorded for this clonotype. CDR3 in amino acids: CASSVGGLTSYEQYF. CDR3 in DNA: TGTGCCAGCAGCGTAGGGGGACTCACCTCCTACGAGCAGTACTTC. J is TRBJ2-7 and V is TRBV9, with a weak D call TRBD2 (6 bases). V was pared by 0 bases and J by 0 bases, with 10 bases between. The CDR3 spans 15 residues. Germline V gives CDR1 SGDLS, CDR2 YYNGEE.

The chain combines TRBV20-1 with TRBJ2-7, with D unresolved. CDR1 and CDR2 (germline): DFQATT, SNEGSKA (reference sequence). The CDR3 consists of 13 residues. Trimming removed 0 bases from V and 3 bases from J, with 9 bases in between. This CDR3 is CSAREQLYYEQYF. As DNA, the CDR3 is TGCAGTGCTAGAGAACAACTCTACTACGAGCAGTACTTC.

The rearrangement links TRBV6-6 to TRBJ2-7, with D possibly being TRBD1 or TRBD2 (5 bases each). Germline loops: CDR1 MNHNY, CDR2 SVGAGI (reference sequence). The V gene lost 2 bases and the J gene lost 6 bases, with 14 bases spanning the gap. The CDR3 sequence is 14 residues long. The CDR3 bases are TGTGCCAGCAGTTACGCCGGTACGAGGGGCGAGCAGTACTTC. Translated: CASSYAGTRGEQYF.

Turning to this clonotype: One junction end disagrees with the germline gene, perhaps due to a read error. The CDR3 DNA reads as TGTGCCAGCAGTGTAGCTAGCAATCAGCCCCAGCATTTT. Protein: CASSVASNQPQHF. V gene TRBV12-3 or TRBV12-4 combines with J gene TRBJ1-5, with unresolved D. This CDR3 is built from 13 residues.

The genes are TRBV20-1 and TRBJ2-1, with 9 bases identical to TRBD1. The J call may not be correct, given that the DNA end is closer to TRBJ2-7. The CDR3 has 15 amino acids. Per the germline V gene, CDR1 is DFQATT and CDR2 is SNEGSKA (reference sequence). The CDR3 nucleotides read TGCAGTGCTAGCCCCAGGGGGACAGGGATGAGCGAGCAGTACTTC. Amino acid sequence: CSASPRGTGMSEQYF.

J is TRBJ2-5 and V is TRBV2, with TRBD2 identical over 10 bases. The J call may be wrong; the DNA end is better matched by TRBJ2-1. CDR1 is SNHLY, CDR2 FYNNEI, per germline. The CDR3 is 14 residues long. CDR3 loop: CASSEALAGNEQFF. CDR3 nucleotide sequence: TGTGCCAGCAGTGAGGCACTAGCGGGGAACGAGCAGTTCTTC.

The CDR3 spells CASSQWSSGGSTDTQYF. The CDR3 coding sequence is TGCGCCAGCAGCCAATGGTCTAGCGGGGGGAGCACAGATACGCAGTATTTT. This chain joins TRBV4-1 and TRBJ2-3; 11 nucleotides align to TRBD2. CDR1 and CDR2 (germline): MGHRA, YSYEKL. The length of the CDR3 is 17 residues. The trim removed 2 bases at V and 0 bases at J, leaving 4 bases unmatched.

V usage is TRBV7-8 and J usage is TRBJ1-4, with D perhaps matching TRBD1 (6 bases). CDR1 is SGHVS, CDR2 FQNEAQ, per germline. The CDR3 is 16 amino acids. V lost 2 bases, J lost 3 bases, and 13 bases lay in between. In DNA form, the CDR3 reads TGTGCCAGCAGCTTATACGAACCAGGGGCTAATGAAAAACTGTTTTTT. As protein: CASSLYEPGANEKLFF. The complete variable domain, with remaining parts taken from reference TRBV7-8 and TRBJ1-4, reads GAGVSQSPRYKVAKRGQDVALRCDPISGHVSLFWYQQALGQGPEFLTYFQNEAQLDKSGLPSDRFFAERPEGSVSTLKIQRTQQEDSAVYLCASSLYEPGANEKLFFGSGTQLSVL.

As regards this clonotype: This sequence may be a read error, since a much larger clone differs from it by one base. V usage is TRBV7-3 and J usage is TRBJ2-7; the match to TRBD2 covers 8 bases. The better agreement between TRBJ2-5 and the DNA end casts doubt on the J call. The V gene's germline CDR1 is SGHTA and CDR2 FQGTGA. The CDR3 runs 15 residues. CDR3 sequence: CASSSANGGAETQYF. CDR3 in DNA: TGTGCCAGCAGCTCGGCTAACGGGGGGGCGGAGACCCAGTACTTC.

About this clonotype: The junction and the germline gene differ at one end; a read error may be behind it. The chain recombines TRBV7-2 with TRBJ2-7; TRBD1 matches 8 bases. The CDR3 loop spans 13 amino acids. In germline, CDR1 is SGHTA, CDR2 FQGNSA. CDR3 in DNA: TGTGCCAACAGCTACAGGGGGGCCTACGAGCAGTACTTC. It yields the protein CANSYRGAYEQYF.

In its sample, this clonotype was seen once. V is TRBV5-5 and J is TRBJ2-3, with a possible D match to TRBD2 (5 bases). The CDR3 contains 15 residues. The V end lost 4 bases, the J end lost 1 base, and 13 bases lay between the germline ends. Germline V gene sequence: CDR1 SGHKS, CDR2 YYEKEE (reference sequence). The CDR3 is CASSRTRVRTDTQYF. CDR3 sequence (DNA): TGTGCCAGCAGCCGTACTAGAGTCCGCACAGATACGCAGTATTTT.

As concerns this clonotype: The junction departs from the called germline gene at one end, perhaps through a read error. The CDR3 loop reads CSASMRGSYGFTF. The CDR3, as DNA: TGCAGTGCCTCCATGAGGGGCAGTTATGGCTTCACCTTC. The chain uses TRBV20-1 and TRBJ1-2; TRBD1 is a possible D gene (5 bases). This CDR3 is built from 13 residues. Germline V gene lookup returns CDR1 DFQATT and CDR2 SNEGSKA (reference sequence).

The genes are TRBV3-1 and TRBJ1-2, with D perhaps TRBD1 (5 bases). The CDR3 spans 14 residues. Trimming left V 6 bases short and J 4 bases short, with 15 bases between. Germline V lookup: CDR1 LGHDT, CDR2 YNNKEL (reference sequence). The CDR3 nucleotides read TGTGCCAGCAGGGGGGAGGGCATCGGCTATGGCTACACCTTC. As protein: CASRGEGIGYGYTF.

In its sample, this clonotype was seen a few times. V usage is TRBV6-2 or TRBV6-3 and J usage is TRBJ2-5; D is undetermined. Germline lookup yields CDR1 MNHEY and CDR2 SVGEGT. Trimming cost V 6 bases and J 11 bases, with 13 bases left between them. This CDR3 region has 11 residues. The CDR3 sequence is CASSALDEQYF. DNA of the CDR3: TGTGCCAGCAGCGCCCTGGATGAGCAGTACTTC.

The gene calls are TRBV9 and TRBJ1-2; TRBD1 might be the D (5 bases). Germline lookup yields CDR1 SGDLS and CDR2 YYNGEE. The CDR3 is made up of 16 amino acids. V lost 3 bases, J lost 3 bases, and 18 bases lay in between. This CDR3 reads CASSARRLDSYYGYTF. The CDR3 DNA sequence: TGTGCCAGCAGCGCCCGTCGGCTAGACAGCTACTATGGCTACACCTTC.

The table lists this clonotype with a few counts. A read error may account for a junction end that differs from germline. The V gene is TRBV7-2, the J gene TRBJ2-6; maybe TRBD1 (6 bases). In germline, CDR1 is SGHTA, CDR2 FQGNSA. CDR3 length: 17 amino acids. Written as DNA, the CDR3 is TGCGCCAGCAGCCTATTGACAGGCGTCTCTGGGGCCAACGTCCTGACTTTC. Protein product: CASSLLTGVSGANVLTF. The whole variable domain, filled in from reference TRBV7-2 and TRBJ2-6, reads GAGVSQSPSNKVTEKGKDVELRCDPISGHTALYWYRQSLGQGLEFLIYFQGNSAPDKSGLPSDRFSAERTGGSVSTLTIQRTQQEDSAVYLCASSLLTGVSGANVLTFGAGSRLTVL.

In its sample, this clonotype was seen a few times. The gene calls are TRBV5-4 and TRBJ2-1, with D possibly matching TRBD2 (7 bases). CDR1 and CDR2 (germline): SGHNT, YYREEE (reference sequence). The CDR3 totals 17 residues. The V end was cut by 4 bases, the J end by 4 bases, with 21 bases between. CDR3 residues: CASSLKRGAQPYNEQFF. The CDR3 DNA reads as TGTGCCAGCAGCCTGAAACGGGGGGCGCAGCCTTACAATGAGCAGTTCTTC.

V and J are TRBV30 and TRBJ1-1; D gene ambiguous. The CDR3 consists of 13 residues. From germline, CDR1 is GTSNPN and CDR2 SVGIG (reference sequence). Trimming removed 6 bases at V and 0 bases at J, with 11 bases between. The chain's CDR3 is CACTTYMNTEAFF. CDR3 DNA sequence: TGTGCCTGTACAACATACATGAACACTGAAGCTTTCTTT.

The chain uses TRBV15 and TRBJ2-2; TRBD2 matches at 8 bases. The CDR3 consists of 17 residues. Germline assignment: CDR1 LNHNV and CDR2 YYDKDF (reference sequence). The junction had 9 bases not matched to a gene; V was cut back by 0 bases and J by 6 bases. CDR3 region: CATSRDRGTSFAGELFF. Here the CDR3 DNA reads TGTGCCACCAGCAGAGATCGGGGGACTAGTTTCGCCGGGGAGCTGTTTTTT.

The count of this clonotype is one. V gene TRBV7-6 combines with J gene TRBJ2-1; 11 bases are shared with TRBD2. The DNA end favors TRBJ2-7, so the J call may be wrong. The CDR3 totals 15 residues. Germline values: CDR1 SGHVS, CDR2 FNYEAQ. CDR3 region: CASSYASGGYNEQYF. DNA of the CDR3: TGTGCCAGCAGCTACGCTAGCGGGGGGTACAATGAGCAGTACTTC.

The rearrangement links TRBV6-6 to TRBJ2-7; a weak D match, TRBD1 (6 bases). Trimming removed 6 bases at V and 5 bases at J, with 17 bases between. The CDR3 runs 14 residues. The germline V gene has CDR1 MNHNY and CDR2 SVGAGI (reference sequence). CDR3 residues: CASRTGRTGHEQYF. In DNA, the CDR3 is TGTGCCAGCAGAACAGGGCGCACCGGCCACGAGCAGTACTTC.